This TCR beta chain was identified during a study of shared clonotypes between healthy human individuals. CDR3 length: 16 amino acids. J lost 5 bases, V lost 4 bases, and 7 bases had no gene match. Germline V gene sequence: CDR1 SGHNT, CDR2 YYREEE (reference sequence). Clones were read by immunoSEQ multiplex PCR, and TCRdb kept only the in-frame ones, dropping some. Among over a million clones listed, approximately 80% were seen once. The specimen was memory CD4+ T cells from PBMCs. Subset here: CD45RA-negative fraction. This receptor was identified in a man aged 18 to 29 in good health. Some clones in this sample may be carry-over from other donors' samples. The V call is TRBV5-4, the J call TRBJ2-5; 14 nucleotides align to TRBD2. CDR3 nucleotides: TGTGCCAGCAGCGCTGGACTAGCGGGAGGTGGTGAGACCCAGTACTTC. It translates to CASSAGLAGGGETQYF.